This T cell receptor (beta chain) was captured in a study of early T cells in non-severe SARS-CoV-2 infection. This clonotype was counted at least ten times. TCRdb reanalysed the 5' RACE reads using MiXCR and keeps one entry per CDR3 protein. The sample has tens of thousands of distinct CDR3 sequences; about 10% are singletons. The receptor was derived from an adult who was a healthcare worker with PCR-confirmed SARS-CoV-2 infection or an uninfected control (not recorded which). The sample was whole blood.

In DNA form, the CDR3 reads TGCAGTGCTTTAACTAGCGGGAGGGCCGTAGATACGCAGTATTTT. Its protein is CSALTSGRAVDTQYF. The chain recombines TRBV20-1 with TRBJ2-3; 13 bases line up with TRBD2. The CDR3 is 15 amino acids. V trimming: 5 bases; J trimming: 5 bases; junction bases outside the gene matches: 7. Germline V gives CDR1 DFQATT, CDR2 SNEGSKA (reference sequence).